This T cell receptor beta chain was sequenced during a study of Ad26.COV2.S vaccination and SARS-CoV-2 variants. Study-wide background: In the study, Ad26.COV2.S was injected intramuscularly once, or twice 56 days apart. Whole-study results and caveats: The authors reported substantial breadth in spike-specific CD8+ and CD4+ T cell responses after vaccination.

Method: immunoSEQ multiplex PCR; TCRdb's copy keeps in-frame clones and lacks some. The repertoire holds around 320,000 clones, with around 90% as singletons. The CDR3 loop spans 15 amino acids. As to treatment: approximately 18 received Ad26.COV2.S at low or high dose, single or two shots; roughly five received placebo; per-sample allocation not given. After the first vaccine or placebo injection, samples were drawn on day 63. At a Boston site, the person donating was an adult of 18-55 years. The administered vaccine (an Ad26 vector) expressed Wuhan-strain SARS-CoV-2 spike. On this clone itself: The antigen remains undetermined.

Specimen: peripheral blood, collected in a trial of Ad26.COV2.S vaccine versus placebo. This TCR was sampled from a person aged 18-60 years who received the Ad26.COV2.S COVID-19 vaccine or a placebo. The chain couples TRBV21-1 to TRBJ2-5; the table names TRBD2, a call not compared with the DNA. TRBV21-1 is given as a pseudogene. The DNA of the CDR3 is TGTGCCAGCAGCGAACGACTAGCGGGGGAAGAGACCCAGTACTTC. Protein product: CASSERLAGEETQYF.